Below are 16 T cell receptor beta chains sequenced from a single sample in a study of T cell changes during pregnancy in multiple sclerosis. Assay used: immunoSEQ multiplex PCR; TCRdb lists only in-frame clones, some missing. In the table there are around 71,000 clones, over 85% of which are singletons. This material consisted of peripheral blood, taken in the third trimester of pregnancy. The receptors come from a female donor with multiple sclerosis, enrolled in a pregnancy study.

The CDR3: CAISESRGRWSGDIQYF. In nucleotides, the CDR3 is TGTGCCATCAGTGAGTCGCGAGGGAGATGGAGTGGGGACATTCAGTACTTC. V is TRBV10-3 and J is TRBJ2-4; TRBD2 might be the D (5 bases). V was clipped by 0 bases and J by 8 bases, with 20 bases between them. The length of the CDR3 is 17 residues. The germline gives CDR1 ENHRY, CDR2 SYGVKD.

V is TRBV4-1 and J is TRBJ2-3; TRBD2 matches 7 bases. The CDR3 covers 17 residues. The junction had 6 bases not matched to a gene; V was cut back by 0 bases and J by 0 bases. Germline values: CDR1 MGHRA, CDR2 YSYEKL. In nucleotides, the CDR3 is TGCGCCAGCAGCCAAGATCCCCCTAGCGGTAGCACAGATACGCAGTATTTT. Translated: CASSQDPPSGSTDTQYF.

The V call is TRBV7-9, the J call TRBJ1-2; 9 positions match TRBD1. The V gene end was trimmed by 1 base and the J gene end by 6 bases; junction bases not matched to a gene: 3. This CDR3 is 14 amino acids long. Germline CDR1 SEHNR, CDR2 FQNEAQ (reference sequence). The CDR3 sequence: CASSLGDRDHGYTF. As DNA, the CDR3 is TGTGCCAGCAGCTTAGGGGACAGGGATCATGGCTACACCTTC.

The chain links TRBV19 to TRBJ1-4; 10 bases are shared with TRBD1. Per the germline V gene, CDR1 is LNHDA and CDR2 is SQIVND (reference sequence). V was pared by 4 bases and J by 0 bases, with 5 bases of the junction left unmatched. The CDR3 has 17 residues. CDR3 amino acids: CASSTGTGVATNEKLFF. As DNA, the CDR3 is TGTGCCAGTAGTACAGGGACAGGGGTTGCAACTAATGAAAAACTGTTTTTT.

This clone was seen once. The rearrangement links TRBV7-9 to TRBJ2-7, with 11 bases lining up with TRBD2. Germline-derived CDR1 and CDR2 are SEHNR and FQNEAQ (reference sequence). The junction had 6 bases not matched to a gene; V was cut back by 5 bases and J by 3 bases. The CDR3 has 15 amino acids. The CDR3 sequence: CASSPTGTSGYEQYF. The CDR3 bases are TGTGCCAGCAGCCCCACGGGGACTAGCGGCTACGAGCAGTACTTC.

The chain couples TRBV5-1 to TRBJ1-1, with 8 nucleotides matching TRBD1. The germline gives CDR1 SGHRS, CDR2 YFSETQ. With V trimmed by 4 bases and J by 4 bases, 9 bases remained unmatched. The CDR3 extends over 15 amino acids. The CDR3 protein is CASSPGQGLGTEAFF. The CDR3 DNA reads as TGCGCCAGCAGCCCAGGACAGGGTTTGGGCACTGAAGCTTTCTTT.

The chain links TRBV25-1 to TRBJ2-2; D perhaps matches TRBD2 (5 bases). Trimming cost V 1 base and J 8 bases, with 14 bases left between them. CDR3 length: 15 amino acids. Germline assignment: CDR1 MGHDK and CDR2 SYGVNS. CDR3 loop: CASSEFSWGAGELFF. Here the CDR3 DNA reads TGTGCCAGCAGTGAATTTTCGTGGGGAGCAGGGGAGCTGTTTTTT.

CDR3 sequence reads: CASSPPSGRVEQYF. The CDR3 DNA is TGTGCCAGCAGCCCTCCTAGCGGGAGGGTCGAGCAGTACTTC. The chain is built from TRBV11-2 and TRBJ2-7; 12 bases fit TRBD2. Trimming took 5 bases from V and 6 from J; bases not matched to a gene: 5. The CDR3 is 14 residues long. CDR1 is SGHAT, CDR2 FQNNGV, per germline.

The genes are TRBV28 and TRBJ2-7; tentatively, D is TRBD2 (6 bases). The germline V gene has CDR1 MDHEN and CDR2 SYDVKM. V lost 9 bases and J 2 bases, leaving 11 bases between the germline ends. The CDR3 runs 12 residues. The CDR3: CASRDWTYEQYF. The DNA of the CDR3 is TGTGCCAGTAGGGACTGGACCTACGAGCAGTACTTC.

This clone was detected only once. Mismatch with germline at one junction end may stem from a read error. This chain links TRBV7-7 with TRBJ2-5, with TRBD1 matching over 7 bases. The CDR3 spans 14 residues. In germline, CDR1 is SSHAT, CDR2 FNYEAQ (reference sequence). The CDR3 DNA follows: TGTGCTAGCAGCATACAGGGGAGTGGAGAGACCCAGTACTTC. This codes for CASSIQGSGETQYF.

The J gene is TRBJ2-3, the V gene TRBV29-1; 8 nucleotides agree with TRBD2. CDR1 and CDR2 (germline): SQVTM, ANQGSEA. With 1 base clipped from V and 0 bases from J, the junction kept 6 bases outside the gene matches. This CDR3 is built from 16 residues. This CDR3 reads CSVEGPTSGSTDTQYF. CDR3 bases: TGCAGCGTTGAAGGGCCCACTAGCGGTAGCACAGATACGCAGTATTTT.

The chain couples TRBV28 to TRBJ1-1; TRBD1 matches at 8 bases. The J segment lost 1 base and the V segment lost 5 bases, leaving 6 bases of the junction unmatched. The CDR3 has 15 residues. The germline gives CDR1 MDHEN, CDR2 SYDVKM. CDR3 sequence: CASSPGQASNTEAFF. DNA of the CDR3: TGTGCCAGCAGTCCGGGACAGGCATCGAACACTGAAGCTTTCTTT. The variable domain in full, with the rest retrieved from reference TRBV28 and TRBJ1-1, is DVKVTQSSRYLVKRTGEKVFLECVQDMDHENMFWYRQDPGLGLRLIYFSYDVKMKEKGDIPEGYSVSREKKERFSLILESASTNQTSMYLCASSPGQASNTEAFFGQGTRLTVV.

The chain couples TRBV4-3 to TRBJ2-7, with 9 bases lining up with TRBD1. Germline V gives CDR1 LGHNA, CDR2 YSLEER. The CDR3 spans 14 residues. Trimming at V came to 4 bases and at J to 1 base, leaving 2 bases not matched to a gene. DNA of the CDR3: TGCGCCAGCAGCCTCGACAGGGGGTCCTACGAGCAGTACTTC. Translating it yields CASSLDRGSYEQYF.

The V call is TRBV7-9, the J call TRBJ2-1; D may be TRBD1 (6 bases). Trimming stripped 4 bases from V and 8 bases from J, with 15 bases between. The CDR3 spans 14 residues. CDR1 and CDR2 from the germline V gene are SEHNR and FQNEAQ (reference sequence). The CDR3 sequence: CASSYGGPQDEQFF. CDR3 nucleotides: TGTGCCAGCAGCTATGGGGGCCCCCAGGATGAGCAGTTCTTC.

The chain links TRBV6-4 to TRBJ2-5, with unresolved D. Germline V gene sequence: CDR1 MRHNA, CDR2 SNTAGT. V was cut by 2 bases and J by 2 bases, with 6 bases left in between. The CDR3 is 13 residues long. For the CDR3, the DNA is TGTGCCAGCAGTGACGGCACACAAGAGACCCAGTACTTC. Amino acids: CASSDGTQETQYF.

The chain combines TRBV28 with TRBJ1-4, with 7 bases lining up with TRBD1. The trim removed 2 bases at V and 8 bases at J, leaving 8 bases unmatched. CDR1 is MDHEN and CDR2 is SYDVKM in the germline V gene. The CDR3 covers 15 residues. The CDR3 sequence: CASSLPEGAREKLFF. Written as DNA, the CDR3 is TGTGCCAGCAGTTTACCAGAGGGGGCGCGGGAAAAACTGTTTTTT. Based on the CDR3 plus reference TRBV28 and TRBJ1-4, the full variable domain is DVKVTQSSRYLVKRTGEKVFLECVQDMDHENMFWYRQDPGLGLRLIYFSYDVKMKEKGDIPEGYSVSREKKERFSLILESASTNQTSMYLCASSLPEGAREKLFFGSGTQLSVL.